This T cell receptor (beta chain) was sequenced during a study of T-cell memory formation after mild COVID-19. Across the study: TCR clusters showed largely donor specificity. General study findings and limits: CD4+ clones that contracted lay mainly in CM and EM; CD8+ ones lay in EMRA. Clones that got smaller from day 15 to 85 had even CD4/CD8, while clones growing later tipped toward CD4+.

The CDR3 contains 16 residues. V was trimmed by 0 bases and J by 2 bases, leaving 11 bases between them. CDR1 and CDR2 (germline): LGHNA, YSLEER. MiXCR was run by TCRdb on the 5' RACE reads, yielding one entry per CDR3 protein. Among roughly 160,000 distinct CDR3 sequences listed, under 14% were seen once. This clonotype was counted ten times or more. Its specificity is unknown. The chain has TRBV4-3 and TRBJ2-1, with a weak D call TRBD1 (6 bases). The clonotype originates from a man aged 18-30 years who had mild COVID-19 (a few samples of this study predate the infection). Cell type and time point are not known. The sequencing sample was made of PBMCs or a T cell subset sorted from them (not recorded which). CDR3 DNA sequence: TGCGCCAGCAGCCAAGATTGGGCAGGGGCCTACAATGAGCAGTTCTTC. It codes for CASSQDWAGAYNEQFF.